This TCR beta chain stems from a study of blood T cell repertoires in COVID-19. CDR3 size: 14 residues. Per the germline V gene, CDR1 is LGHDT and CDR2 is YNNKEL (reference sequence). V lost 2 bases and J 10 bases, leaving 12 bases between the germline ends. TCRdb keeps only in-frame clones here, not all; method: immunoSEQ multiplex PCR. Among approximately 67,000 clones listed, about 87% were seen once. This receptor was obtained from a man in his forties or fifties with active COVID-19. The V gene is TRBV3-1 (or the pseudogene TRBV3-2), the J gene TRBJ1-6; D unclear. The sample was peripheral blood. The CDR3: CASSQTSVNSPLHF. CDR3 DNA sequence: TGTGCCAGCAGCCAAACCAGTGTTAACTCACCCCTCCACTTT.